These 12 T cell receptor beta chains share one sample of origin, sequenced in a study of cytomegalovirus exposure and HLA in healthy donors. PCR involved 60 Vbeta and 13 Jbeta primers. TCRdb keeps only in-frame clones here, not all; method: immunoSEQ multiplex PCR. The data contain over 95,000 clones, roughly 80% of them singletons. The specimen was PBMCs. Every receptor here comes from a female donor in good health and CMV-seronegative.

The J gene is TRBJ1-2, the V gene TRBV5-6; 7 bases are a match to TRBD1. J was trimmed by 6 bases and V by 5 bases; bases with no gene match: 7. Germline loops: CDR1 SGHDT, CDR2 YYEEEE. The CDR3 sequence is 13 residues long. CDR3 in DNA: TGTGCCAGCAGGGGACAGACCGCAAATGGCTACACCTTC. Translating it yields CASRGQTANGYTF.

The chain is built from TRBV5-4 and TRBJ2-5; TRBD2 matches at 9 bases. The trim removed 4 bases at V and 3 bases at J, leaving 7 bases unmatched. Germline CDR1 reads SGHNT; CDR2 reads YYREEE (reference sequence). The CDR3 length is 15 residues. CDR3 DNA: TGTGCCAGCAGCATTTGGCTAGCGGGGAAAGAGACCCAGTACTTC. This gives the protein CASSIWLAGKETQYF.

The rearrangement joins TRBV5-6 to TRBJ1-2; possibly TRBD1 for D (6 bases). The CDR3 spans 14 residues. The germline gives CDR1 SGHDT, CDR2 YYEEEE. Between the trimmed V and J ends, which lost 0 bases and 4 bases, there was a span of 10 bases. CDR3 loop: CASSLADSLYGYTF. CDR3 coding DNA: TGTGCCAGCAGCTTGGCGGACAGCCTCTATGGCTACACCTTC.

This clone was seen a single time. The J gene is TRBJ2-3, the V gene TRBV7-8; TRBD1 is a possible D gene (7 bases). Germline V gene data show CDR1 as SGHVS and CDR2 as FQNEAQ. This CDR3 contains 14 residues. The V gene lost 1 base and the J gene lost 5 bases, with 10 bases spanning the gap. The CDR3 protein is CASSLDRGGDTQYF. The DNA for the CDR3 is TGTGCCAGCAGCTTAGACAGGGGAGGAGATACGCAGTATTTT.

The chain links TRBV10-2 to TRBJ1-2, with TRBD1 matching 7 bases. V lost 5 bases to trimming and J lost 6 bases; unmatched junction nucleotides: 9. The CDR3 is 14 amino acids. Germline V gene lookup returns CDR1 WSHSY and CDR2 SAAADI. CDR3 residues: CASSRQGQTNGYTF. DNA of the CDR3: TGCGCCAGCAGTCGACAGGGCCAGACGAATGGCTACACCTTC.

The chain carries TRBV2 and TRBJ1-2; tentative D call: TRBD1 (5 bases). The CDR3 extends over 13 amino acids. Germline CDR1 reads SNHLY; CDR2 reads FYNNEI. V gave up 5 bases and J gave up 4 bases, with 11 bases separating them. The CDR3 nucleotides are TGTGCCAGCAGTCAGGGAGGGATCTATGGCTACACCTTC. Amino acid sequence: CASSQGGIYGYTF.

V gene TRBV15 combines with J gene TRBJ2-3; D is unresolved. Trimming stripped 0 bases from V and 4 bases from J, with 5 bases between. This CDR3 has 13 amino acids. CDR1 and CDR2 (germline): LNHNV, YYDKDF (reference sequence). CDR3 DNA: TGTGCCACCAGCAGAGATCTTCCAGATACGCAGTATTTT. It codes for CATSRDLPDTQYF.

The V call is TRBV27, the J call TRBJ2-1; a possible D gene is TRBD2 (7 bases). Per the germline V gene, CDR1 is MNHEY and CDR2 is SMNVEV (reference sequence). Trimming cost V 3 bases and J 6 bases, with 24 bases left between them. The CDR3 covers 18 residues. CDR3 DNA sequence: TGTGCCAGCAGTTTGTCCTCCCGGGGGGCGGTATCATCCAATGAGCAGTTCTTC. Its protein is CASSLSSRGAVSSNEQFF.

The chain carries TRBV29-1 and TRBJ2-7; D might be TRBD1 (6 bases). Germline V gene data show CDR1 as SQVTM and CDR2 as ANQGSEA. Trimming removed 5 bases from V and 3 bases from J, with 11 bases in between. The CDR3 consists of 12 residues. The CDR3 loop is CSVRGQFYEQYF. As DNA, the CDR3 is TGCAGCGTTCGCGGACAGTTCTACGAGCAGTACTTC.

The gene calls are TRBV6-5 and TRBJ2-7; 11 bases map to TRBD2. V shed 4 bases, J shed 4 bases, and the junction held 3 bases outside the gene matches. CDR3 size: 14 residues. In germline, CDR1 is MNHEY, CDR2 SVGAGI. The DNA of the CDR3 is TGTGCCAGCAGTTCGCCTAGCGGGGGGTACGAGCAGTACTTC. Translating it yields CASSSPSGGYEQYF.

The rearrangement joins TRBV4-3 to TRBJ1-1; D not resolved. The V gene lost 4 bases and the J gene lost 7 bases, with 19 bases spanning the gap. Germline loops: CDR1 LGHNA, CDR2 YSLEER. The CDR3 sequence is 15 residues long. Written as DNA, the CDR3 is TGCGCCAGCAGCCCTGACTCGTGGCAGTCTTATGAAGCTTTCTTT. Encoded protein: CASSPDSWQSYEAFF.

V gene TRBV9 combines with J gene TRBJ2-5; TRBD2 agrees at 7 bases. The CDR3 runs 16 residues. Losses at the gene ends were 0 bases for V and 3 bases for J; bases not matched to a gene: 8. Looked up from germline, CDR1 is SGDLS and CDR2 is YYNGEE. The chain's CDR3 is CASSVGATSEKETQYF. DNA of the CDR3: TGTGCCAGCAGCGTAGGTGCAACTAGCGAAAAAGAGACCCAGTACTTC.